This is a list of T cell receptor beta chains from one sample in a study of neurological immune-mediated disorders. TCRdb independently ran MiXCR on the 5' RACE reads; one entry per CDR3 protein. The sample lists some 71,000 distinct CDR3 sequences; roughly 10% were seen once. Material: PBMCs. The receptors stem from a young man in good health. CDR3s include the opening cysteine and the closing phenylalanine or tryptophan. D genes are given only for firm matches. Part of the rows lack a size; the others show once, few, many or a class for expanded clones.

clone_size	d_call	cdr3_length	v_call	j_call	cdr3_aa	cdr3_nt
many	.	13	TRBV5-1	TRBJ2-2	CASSFENTGELFF	TGCGCCAGCAGCTTCGAGAACACCGGGGAGCTGTTTTTT
many	TRBD2	17	TRBV24-1	TRBJ2-1	CATSDPGLAGPINEQFF	TGTGCCACCAGTGACCCGGGGCTAGCGGGGCCAATTAATGAGCAGTTCTTC
many	.	12	TRBV7-2	TRBJ2-7	CASSPGWNEQYF	TGTGCCAGCAGCCCCGGGTGGAACGAGCAGTACTTC
many	.	16	TRBV5-1	TRBJ2-1	CASSLVQNPSYNEQFF	TGCGCCAGCAGCTTGGTACAGAACCCTTCCTACAATGAGCAGTTCTTC
.	TRBD2	12	TRBV5-1	TRBJ2-7	CASGEGSYEQYF	TGCGCCAGCGGGGAGGGTTCCTACGAGCAGTACTTC
.	TRBD1	18	TRBV18	TRBJ2-7	CASSPVGTGGVGPYEQYF	TGTGCCAGCTCACCAGTTGGGACAGGGGGCGTTGGACCCTACGAGCAGTACTTC
.	.	17	TRBV7-2	TRBJ1-5	CASSLAGGIYSNQPQHF	TGTGCCAGCAGCTTAGCGGGAGGCATATATAGCAATCAGCCCCAGCATTTT
many	TRBD2	13	TRBV30	TRBJ2-7	CAWTSGISYEQYF	TGTGCCTGGACTAGCGGGATCAGCTACGAGCAGTACTTC
many	TRBD1	14	TRBV12-3/TRBV12-4	TRBJ1-4	CASSHDRGQEKLFF	TGTGCCAGCAGCCACGACAGGGGGCAGGAAAAACTGTTTTTT
.	TRBD2	14	TRBV20-1	TRBJ2-2	CSAPSGSGTGESFF	TGCAGTGCCCCGAGCGGGAGCGGCACCGGGGAGTCGTTTTTT
many	TRBD2	15	TRBV10-2	TRBJ2-3	CASSLAGVGTDTQYF	TGCGCCAGCAGTCTAGCGGGAGTTGGGACAGATACGCAGTATTTT
many	TRBD1	14	TRBV19	TRBJ2-1	CASSIPGQRSEQFF	TGTGCCAGTAGTATACCGGGACAGAGGAGTGAGCAGTTCTTC
many	.	14	TRBV7-2	TRBJ1-2	CASSLWTDSYGYTF	TGTGCCAGCAGCTTATGGACAGATTCTTATGGCTACACCTTC
many	TRBD1	13	TRBV28	TRBJ2-5	CASRPGQQETQYF	TGTGCCAGCAGACCGGGACAGCAAGAGACCCAGTACTTC
few	.	12	TRBV6-5	TRBJ2-1	CATQALYNEQFF	TGTGCCACCCAGGCCTTGTACAATGAGCAGTTCTTC
many	.	14	TRBV7-6	TRBJ2-3	CASSLEQLTDTQYF	TGTGCCAGCAGCTTAGAACAGCTCACAGATACGCAGTATTTT
many	.	12	TRBV20-1	TRBJ1-1	CSARDGGTEAFF	TGCAGTGCTAGAGATGGGGGGACAGAAGCTTTCTTT
many	.	14	TRBV29-1	TRBJ2-5	CSSKGHPPEETQYF	TGCAGCTCGAAGGGGCACCCCCCAGAGGAGACCCAGTACTTC
many	.	15	TRBV7-7	TRBJ2-1	CASSSQETPINEQFF	TGTGCCAGCAGCTCCCAGGAAACTCCCATCAATGAGCAGTTCTTC
many	.	14	TRBV20-1	TRBJ1-1	CSAERGPQNTEAFF	TGCAGTGCTGAGAGGGGTCCACAGAACACTGAAGCTTTCTTT
many	TRBD1	17	TRBV28	TRBJ2-1	CASSLPQGAATYNEQFF	TGTGCCAGCAGTCTCCCTCAGGGGGCGGCTACCTACAATGAGCAGTTCTTC
many	.	17	TRBV5-5	TRBJ2-4	CATQLGGWDIAKNIQYF	TGTGCCACCCAGCTTGGAGGATGGGATATAGCCAAAAACATTCAGTACTTC
many	.	13	TRBV6-5	TRBJ1-1	CASSYTLNTEAFF	TGTGCCAGCAGCTACACACTGAACACTGAAGCTTTCTTT
many	.	17	TRBV14	TRBJ2-1	CASSQDPGIRPNNEQFF	TGTGCCAGCAGCCAAGATCCAGGGATAAGACCGAACAATGAGCAGTTCTTC
many	.	15	TRBV7-8	TRBJ2-7	CASSLNLASLDEQYF	TGTGCCAGCAGCTTAAATCTAGCGAGCTTAGACGAGCAGTACTTC
many	TRBD1	16	TRBV28	TRBJ2-3	CASNPPGQGIVDTQYF	TGTGCCAGCAACCCTCCGGGACAGGGGATTGTTGATACGCAGTATTTT
many	.	10	TRBV20-1	TRBJ2-5	CSARGGTQYF	TGCAGTGCTAGGGGAGGGACCCAGTACTTC
many	TRBD2	18	TRBV20-1	TRBJ2-4	CSARGEREGKLAKNIQYF	TGCAGTGCTAGAGGGGAGCGGGAGGGAAAACTAGCCAAAAACATTCAGTACTTC
many	.	14	TRBV3-1	TRBJ2-5	CASSQGYDRLTQYF	TGTGCCAGCAGCCAAGGATATGATAGGTTGACCCAGTACTTC
many	.	14	TRBV11-2	TRBJ2-1	CASSLDPANNEQFF	TGTGCCAGCAGCTTAGATCCGGCAAACAATGAGCAGTTCTTC
many	.	14	TRBV9	TRBJ1-6	CASSGTAWNSPLHF	TGTGCCAGCAGCGGGACGGCTTGGAATTCACCCCTCCACTTT
many	.	15	TRBV7-3	TRBJ2-1	CASSLRGTHADEQFF	TGTGCCAGCAGCTTAAGGGGGACCCATGCGGATGAGCAGTTCTTC
medium-sized	.	13	TRBV5-1	TRBJ2-5	CASSLQDQETQYF	TGCGCCAGCAGCTTACAGGACCAAGAGACCCAGTACTTC
many	TRBD2	14	TRBV20-1	TRBJ2-2	CSAPGLENTGELFF	TGCAGTGCCCCGGGACTAGAGAACACCGGGGAGCTGTTTTTT